This T cell receptor (beta chain) was recovered during a study of T-cell reconstitution after alpha-beta-depleted transplantation in children. The germline gives CDR1 SGHRS, CDR2 YFSETQ. The germline V and J ends were trimmed by 3 bases and 4 bases, with 10 bases remaining between them. The CDR3 runs 14 residues. Using unique molecular identifiers, the investigators prepared the TCRbeta library. TCRdb redid the calling of the PCR reads with MiXCR, one entry per CDR3 protein. The sample consists of some 600,000 distinct CDR3 sequences, approximately 16% of them appearing once. This clonotype was obtained from a human donor who donated a stem cell graft to a child with acute myeloid leukemia. This sequence joins TRBV5-1 and TRBJ2-2; D gene ambiguous. The sequenced sample was PBMCs from the stem cell graft donor, obtained from the stem cell graft. The CDR3 here is CASSYETFTGELFF. The CDR3 DNA follows: TGCGCCAGCAGCTATGAGACTTTCACCGGGGAGCTGTTTTTT.